This is a list of T cell receptor beta chains from one sample in a study of cytomegalovirus exposure and HLA in healthy donors. Data came from immunoSEQ multiplex PCR; TCRdb stores just in-frame clones and leaves some out. The sample shows nearly 200,000 clones, about 89% of them seen only once. Specimen: PBMCs. The receptors derive from a man aged 30 to 39 in good health and CMV-seronegative. Both conserved end residues are part of each CDR3. The order of the fields is clone size, J gene, V gene, D gene, CDR3 protein, CDR3 DNA. D genes are given only for firm matches. Clone sizes are given selectively: once, few, many, or a class where the clone is expanded.

NA,TRBJ2-2,TRBV11-2,TRBD2,CASSFSAGGVGELFF,TGTGCCAGCAGCTTCTCAGCGGGAGGCGTCGGGGAGCTGTTTTTT
NA,TRBJ2-7,TRBV30,NA,CAWSAPHTSHTFYEQYF,TGTGCCTGGAGTGCTCCTCACACTAGTCACACCTTCTACGAGCAGTACTTC
once,TRBJ1-2,TRBV5-6,NA,CASSLGPDILRFMSYGYTF,TGTGCCAGCAGCTTGGGGCCCGACATTTTAAGGTTCATGAGCTATGGCTACACCTTC
NA,TRBJ2-5,TRBV19,TRBD1,CASSLQGAVKTQYF,TGTGCCAGTAGTTTGCAGGGGGCTGTGAAGACCCAGTACTTC
NA,TRBJ2-5,TRBV9,TRBD2,CASSVVPGGLRETQYF,TGTGCCAGCAGCGTAGTCCCGGGGGGGTTAAGAGAGACCCAGTACTTC
NA,TRBJ2-7,TRBV10-3,NA,CAISETETYEQYF,TGTGCCATCAGTGAGACAGAGACCTACGAGCAGTACTTC
NA,TRBJ2-1,TRBV7-4,TRBD2,CASSPLGGGMYNEQFF,TGTGCCAGCAGCCCGCTCGGGGGGGGTATGTACAATGAGCAGTTCTTC
NA,TRBJ1-1,TRBV28,TRBD1,CASKLQGATEAFF,TGTGCCAGCAAACTACAGGGGGCGACTGAAGCTTTCTTT
NA,TRBJ2-5,TRBV30,TRBD2,CAWSVGGAGETQYF,TGTGCCTGGAGTGTGGGAGGGGCCGGAGAGACCCAGTACTTC
NA,TRBJ2-3,TRBV6-1,TRBD2,CASGRLAGGTDTQYF,TGTGCCAGCGGTAGACTAGCGGGAGGCACAGATACGCAGTATTTT
NA,TRBJ2-2,TRBV23-1,TRBD1,CASSQAPGQDRERVTGELFF,TGCGCCAGCAGTCAAGCACCGGGACAGGATCGCGAGCGAGTGACCGGGGAGCTGTTTTTT
NA,TRBJ1-3,TRBV7-9,TRBD1,CASSRAGTGDFGENTIYF,TGTGCCAGCAGCCGCGCCGGGACAGGGGATTTTGGTGAAAACACCATATATTTT
NA,TRBJ1-2,TRBV7-2,TRBD1,CASSSDRANYGYTF,TGTGCCAGCAGCTCCGACAGGGCTAACTATGGCTACACCTTC
NA,TRBJ1-4,TRBV4-1,NA,CASSQDFGGWEKLFF,TGCGCCAGCAGCCAAGATTTCGGGGGATGGGAAAAACTGTTTTTT
NA,TRBJ1-6,TRBV7-9,NA,CASSFEGVGSPLHF,TGTGCCAGCAGCTTTGAGGGGGTGGGATCACCCCTCCACTTT
NA,TRBJ1-2,TRBV27,TRBD1,CASSSSRDRLYGYTF,TGTGCCAGCAGTTCATCCCGGGACAGGCTCTATGGCTACACCTTC
NA,TRBJ2-1,TRBV28,TRBD2,CASSSGRAREQFF,TGTGCCAGCAGTTCAGGGAGGGCACGGGAGCAGTTCTTC
NA,TRBJ1-4,TRBV29-1,TRBD1,CSVETTGAVQRLFF,TGCAGCGTTGAAACCACAGGGGCGGTGCAAAGACTGTTTTTT
NA,TRBJ1-4,TRBV5-5,TRBD1,CASSLGRGLYEKLFF,TGTGCCAGCAGCTTGGGCAGGGGGCTTTATGAAAAACTGTTTTTT
NA,TRBJ2-7,TRBV6-6,TRBD2,CASSSGRSLLYEQYF,TGTGCCAGCTCAAGCGGGAGATCCCTTCTGTACGAGCAGTACTTC
NA,TRBJ1-1,TRBV28,NA,CASSTRMNTEAFF,TGTGCCAGCAGTACCAGAATGAACACTGAAGCTTTCTTT
NA,TRBJ1-3,TRBV2,NA,CASSPLPWGGGGNTIYF,TGTGCCAGCAGTCCCCTCCCGTGGGGGGGCGGTGGAAACACCATATATTTT
once,TRBJ1-6,TRBV7-2,NA,CASGPSTGNYNSPLHF,TGTGCCAGCGGACCGTCGACCGGGAACTATAATTCACCCCTCCACTTT
NA,TRBJ2-5,TRBV29-1,TRBD2,CSVFSGTEGFHPYQETQYF,TGCAGCGTGTTTAGCGGGACCGAGGGATTTCACCCGTACCAAGAGACCCAGTACTTC
NA,TRBJ2-4,TRBV15,TRBD1,CATSPRTGSDIQYF,TGTGCCACCAGCCCACGGACAGGGTCGGACATTCAGTACTTC
NA,TRBJ1-1,TRBV28,NA,CASSSGVRGWGAEAFF,TGTGCCAGCAGTTCAGGAGTCAGGGGATGGGGAGCTGAAGCTTTCTTT
NA,TRBJ2-7,TRBV28,NA,CASSLITVYEQYF,TGTGCCAGCAGCTTGATTACTGTCTACGAGCAGTACTTC
NA,TRBJ2-3,TRBV7-9,NA,CASSQTDTQYF,TGTGCCAGCAGCCAAACAGATACGCAGTATTTT
NA,TRBJ1-1,TRBV4-1,NA,CASSQERAGSTEAFF,TGCGCCAGCAGCCAAGAGAGGGCCGGCTCTACTGAAGCTTTCTTT
NA,TRBJ1-5,TRBV11-1,NA,CASSRSSNQPQHF,TGTGCCAGCAGCCGGAGTAGCAATCAGCCCCAGCATTTT
NA,TRBJ2-7,TRBV27,NA,CASSSLPVHSYEQYF,TGTGCCAGCAGTTCCCTCCCCGTACACTCCTACGAGCAGTACTTC
NA,TRBJ2-7,TRBV5-1,TRBD1,CASSPDRPVYEQYF,TGCGCCAGCAGCCCGGACAGGCCGGTCTACGAGCAGTACTTC
NA,TRBJ1-1,TRBV11-2,NA,CASSLDLEAGGTEAFF,TGTGCCAGCAGCTTAGATCTGGAGGCGGGGGGCACTGAAGCTTTCTTT
once,TRBJ2-7,TRBV19,TRBD1,CASSPGGLIYEQYF,TGTGCCAGTAGTCCAGGGGGCTTAATCTACGAGCAGTACTTC
once,TRBJ1-3,TRBV18,NA,CASSPGSGYSGNTIYF,TGTGCCAGCTCACCAGGGTCAGGTTACTCTGGAAACACCATATATTTT
NA,TRBJ2-2,TRBV6-1,TRBD2,CASSDGTSTGELFF,TGTGCCAGCAGTGACGGGACTAGCACCGGGGAGCTGTTTTTT
few,TRBJ2-7,TRBV5-1,NA,CASSLHTGEGRAYEQYF,TGCGCCAGCAGCTTGCATACCGGTGAGGGCAGAGCCTACGAGCAGTACTTC
NA,TRBJ2-5,TRBV5-1,TRBD2,CATASSGRQETQYF,TGCGCCACCGCCTCTAGCGGGAGGCAAGAGACCCAGTACTTC
NA,TRBJ2-2,TRBV10-3,NA,CAISDSNLGTGELFF,TGTGCCATCAGTGATAGCAACCTTGGCACCGGGGAGCTGTTTTTT
NA,TRBJ2-1,TRBV27,NA,CASSFGNPVYEQFF,TGTGCCAGCAGTTTCGGGAATCCAGTATATGAGCAGTTCTTC
once,TRBJ2-5,TRBV27,NA,CASSSLRLQETQYF,TGTGCCAGCAGTTCGTTAAGACTCCAAGAGACCCAGTACTTC
NA,TRBJ2-5,TRBV11-2,NA,CASSARQVIEETQYF,TGTGCCAGCAGCGCCCGACAGGTCATCGAAGAGACCCAGTACTTC
NA,TRBJ2-1,TRBV18,NA,CASSPGASYNEQFF,TGTGCCAGCTCACCGGGGGCCTCCTACAATGAGCAGTTCTTC
NA,TRBJ1-2,TRBV4-1,TRBD1,CASSQGTGNGYTF,TGCGCCAGCAGCCAAGGGACAGGGAATGGCTACACCTTC
NA,TRBJ2-1,TRBV14,TRBD2,CASSPGTSHYNEQFF,TGTGCCAGCAGCCCCGGGACTAGCCATTACAATGAGCAGTTCTTC
NA,TRBJ2-2,TRBV2,TRBD2,CASSEALLAGGNNGELFF,TGTGCCAGCAGTGAAGCGCTTCTAGCGGGGGGTAATAACGGGGAGCTGTTTTTT
NA,TRBJ1-2,TRBV2,NA,CASIDRGGYTF,TGTGCCAGCATAGACAGAGGTGGCTACACCTTC
NA,TRBJ2-1,TRBV2,TRBD1,CASSVFQGVTYNEQFF,TGTGCCAGCAGTGTCTTTCAGGGGGTGACCTACAATGAGCAGTTCTTC
NA,TRBJ2-1,TRBV4-2,NA,CASSQVGTFDEQFF,TGTGCCAGCAGCCAAGTCGGGACTTTCGATGAGCAGTTCTTC
few,TRBJ2-7,TRBV9,TRBD2,CASSVGISGDFHEQYF,TGTGCCAGCAGCGTAGGGATTAGCGGGGATTTCCACGAGCAGTACTTC
NA,TRBJ1-2,TRBV5-5,TRBD1,CASSFPPGQANYGYTF,TGTGCCAGCAGCTTTCCCCCGGGACAGGCGAACTATGGCTACACCTTC
NA,TRBJ1-5,TRBV6-5,NA,CASSEEKRGQPQHF,TGTGCCAGCAGTGAAGAGAAAAGGGGTCAGCCCCAGCATTTT
NA,TRBJ2-7,TRBV28,NA,CASSLATLTGTGLLSPYEQYF,TGTGCCAGCAGTTTAGCAACCTTAACAGGCACAGGTTTACTAAGCCCCTACGAGCAGTACTTC
NA,TRBJ2-4,TRBV29-1,TRBD1,CSVGTGENIQYF,TGCAGCGTGGGGACAGGGGAAAACATTCAGTACTTC
NA,TRBJ2-5,TRBV6-4,NA,CASSDSAGQQETQYF,TGTGCCAGCAGTGACTCGGCAGGCCAGCAAGAGACCCAGTACTTC